The entry below gives a single TCR beta chain sequence along with its context. This specimen comes from a study of blood T cell repertoires in COVID-19. Study-wide context: Sites across the United States, Italy and Spain contributed samples from acute and convalescent COVID-19. PBMCs, B-cell-depleted T cells, or T cells were the source of the cDNA or gDNA that made up the material.

Profiled with immunoSEQ multiplex PCR; TCRdb holds only in-frame clones, not every one. The sample lists about 280,000 clones, about nine tenths seen once, with about 2% in the top ten. V dropped 2 bases and J dropped 3 bases, with 6 bases sitting between them. In germline, CDR1 is GTSNPN, CDR2 SVGIG (reference sequence). The CDR3 is made up of 12 amino acids. The TCR was taken from a woman in her forties or fifties who had recovered from COVID-19. The genes are TRBV30 and TRBJ2-3; perhaps TRBD2 as D (5 bases). The sample was peripheral blood. The CDR3 reads CAWSRGTDTQYF. CDR3 in DNA: TGTGCCTGGAGTAGAGGGACAGATACGCAGTATTTT. The full variable domain, completed using reference TRBV30 and TRBJ2-3, is SQTIHQWPATLVQPVGSPLSLECTVEGTSNPNLYWYRQAAGRGLQLLFYSVGIGQISSEVPQNLSASRPQDRQFILSSKKLLLSDSGFYLCAWSRGTDTQYFGPGTRLTVL.